This TCR beta chain derives from a study of T cell repertoires in cytomegalovirus infection. General study results and limits: CMV-specific TCR beta clonotypes restricted by HLA-C dominated the ex vivo response.

Points on this clonotype: Its antigen is not known.

Trimming cost V 6 bases and J 0 bases, with 15 bases left between them. The length of the CDR3 is 16 residues. TCRdb fed the reads into MiXCR, producing one record per CDR3 protein. The sample consists of fewer than 400,000 distinct CDR3 sequences, 18% of them appearing once. The sequencing sample was made of PBMCs. The chain couples TRBV12-3 or TRBV12-4 to TRBJ1-5, with D possibly TRBD1 on 6 matching bases. The receptor's source is a human donor in good health (CMV status not recorded). Some clones in this sample may be carry-over from other donors' samples. CDR3 loop: CASSRGGAYSNQPQHF. CDR3 sequence (DNA): TGTGCCAGCAGCCGGGGGGGGGCGTATAGCAATCAGCCCCAGCATTTT.